Sequencing of this TCR beta chain was carried out in a study of shared clonotypes between healthy human individuals. Positively selected for CCR7, the CD45RO-negative cells used as naive CD8 cells excluded terminally differentiated effector memory CD45RA+ cells. Broader study findings: Clonotype sharing across several donors was observed for around 5.1% of naive CD4 clonotypes.

200 to 250 ng DNA, tens of thousands of T cell genomes, went into each sorted-subset replicate PCR. Repertoires were generated with immunoSEQ multiplex PCR, while TCRdb's copy carries only in-frame clones and drops some. Of 1.5 million to 2.5 million clones in the sample, about 94% were seen once. A remark on this clone: Antigen specificity is unknown. An end of the junction does not agree with germline; a read error may underlie this.

This CDR3 region has 14 residues. Per germline, CDR1 SSHAT and CDR2 FNYEAQ (reference sequence). The TCR was taken from a young man in good health. The V and J genes are TRBV7-7 and TRBJ2-7; 7 bases match TRBD1. Sequencing used naive CD8+ T cells sorted from blood. In nucleotides, the CDR3 is TGTGCTAGCAGCTTAGGGACAGATTTCTACGAGCAGTACTTC. Translation: CASSLGTDFYEQYF.